Shown below are 30 T cell receptor beta chains from a single sample sequenced in a study of blood T cells in healthy people across ages. The use of a sample-barcoded 5' primer and a J-beta primer mix characterized a second PCR of roughly 6 to 11 cycles. TCRdb independently ran MiXCR on the 5' RACE reads; one entry per CDR3 protein. The sample yields approximately 1,100,000 distinct CDR3 sequences, less than 50% seen once. The sequenced sample was blood. The receptors derive from a woman aged 55 to 70 in good health.

This clonotype was counted only a few times. The rearrangement uses TRBV12-3 or TRBV12-4 and TRBJ1-2; a weak D match, TRBD1 (5 bases). The CDR3 extends over 13 amino acids. The V and J ends lost 4 bases and 1 base respectively, with 7 bases between them. CDR3 sequence: CASSWGDNYGYTF. The CDR3 nucleotides read TGTGCCAGCAGTTGGGGGGATAACTATGGCTACACCTTC.

This clonotype was seen a single time. The rearrangement joins TRBV27 to TRBJ2-5, with 10 bases aligning to TRBD1. The J call is in doubt because the DNA end fits TRBJ2-7 better. CDR3 length equals 15 residues. The V gene's germline CDR1 is MNHEY and CDR2 SMNVEV (reference sequence). CDR3 residues: CASSSQTGGLDEQYF. The CDR3 DNA reads TGTGCCAGCAGTTCCCAGACAGGGGGCTTAGACGAGCAGTACTTC.

This rearrangement joins TRBV11-1 to TRBJ2-2; D may be TRBD1 (5 bases). The CDR3 length is 13 residues. Germline CDR1 reads SGHAT; CDR2 reads FQDESV (reference sequence). V lost 5 bases and J 5 bases, leaving 9 bases between the germline ends. CDR3 in DNA: TGTGCCAGCAGCCTACAGGAGACCGGGGAGCTGTTTTTT. This encodes CASSLQETGELFF.

V gene TRBV27 combines with J gene TRBJ2-7; 12 nucleotides align to TRBD2. Unmatched junction bases numbered 0, after V lost 0 bases and J lost 0 bases. The CDR3 contains 16 residues. Germline V lookup: CDR1 MNHEY, CDR2 SMNVEV (reference sequence). CDR3 nucleotides: TGTGCCAGCAGTTTATCACTAGCGGGAGGCTCCTACGAGCAGTACTTC. Its protein is CASSLSLAGGSYEQYF.

Only a few counts were recorded for this clonotype. The chain uses TRBV2 and TRBJ2-3; the D gene could be TRBD1 or TRBD2 (6 bases each). There are 14 residues in the CDR3. The germline V gene encodes CDR1 SNHLY and CDR2 FYNNEI. Trimming removed 7 bases from V and 6 bases from J, with 17 bases in between. CDR3 in amino acids: CASKGGPLSDTQYF. The CDR3 region has the DNA TGTGCCAGCAAGGGGGGACCCCTAAGCGATACGCAGTATTTT.

This clonotype was recorded once. This rearrangement joins TRBV10-2 to TRBJ1-2; a possible D gene is TRBD1 (6 bases). This CDR3 has 12 residues. V was cut by 7 bases and J by 4 bases, with 10 bases left in between. Germline V gene sequence: CDR1 WSHSY, CDR2 SAAADI. DNA for the CDR3: TGCGCCAGCAAGGGGGATTCCTATGGCTACACCTTC. The encoded protein is CASKGDSYGYTF.

J is TRBJ2-7 and V is TRBV6-5; possibly TRBD2 for D (6 bases). The length of the CDR3 is 16 residues. V was clipped by 0 bases and J by 7 bases, with 19 bases between them. Looked up from germline, CDR1 is MNHEY and CDR2 is SVGAGI. The CDR3 reads CASSYSWAEAGNEQYF. The CDR3 DNA is TGTGCCAGCAGTTACTCGTGGGCGGAGGCGGGAAATGAGCAGTACTTC.

The chain links TRBV29-1 to TRBJ2-1; 7 nucleotides match TRBD1. The CDR3 extends over 15 amino acids. Germline CDR1 and CDR2: SQVTM and ANQGSEA. J lost 0 bases, V lost 3 bases, and 5 bases had no gene match. The CDR3 sequence: CSVEGQRSSYNEQFF. The CDR3 DNA follows: TGCAGCGTTGAGGGACAGCGCAGCTCCTACAATGAGCAGTTCTTC.

This sequence joins TRBV10-3 and TRBJ2-5; 7 bases line up with TRBD1. This CDR3 is 15 amino acids long. Germline assignment: CDR1 ENHRY and CDR2 SYGVKD. The trim removed 2 bases at V and 2 bases at J, leaving 5 bases unmatched. CDR3 residues: CAISETGQPQETQYF. For the CDR3, the DNA is TGTGCCATCAGTGAGACGGGACAGCCACAAGAGACCCAGTACTTC.

Regarding this clonotype: Relative to the germline gene, one junction end is altered; a read error may explain this. The chain recombines TRBV15 with TRBJ1-1; TRBD1 is a possible D gene (6 bases). Germline CDR1 is LNHNV and CDR2 is YYDKDF (reference sequence). The length of the CDR3 is 13 residues. The CDR3 protein is CATGGQGNTEAFF. CDR3 sequence (DNA): TGTGCCACCGGGGGCCAGGGGAACACTGAGGCTTTCTTT.

The chain joins TRBV25-1 to TRBJ1-2; D is perhaps TRBD1 (6 bases). This CDR3 spans 13 amino acids. The germline V and J ends were trimmed by 2 bases and 7 bases, with 11 bases remaining between them. Germline-derived CDR1 and CDR2 are MGHDK and SYGVNS. The chain's CDR3 is CASSEIQGGGYTF. CDR3 in DNA: TGTGCCAGCAGTGAAATACAGGGAGGTGGCTACACCTTC.

This clonotype was recorded a few times. CDR3 nucleotide sequence: TGCAGTGCTAGAGTTCCCACAGGGGGCACAGATACGCAGTATTTT. It is translated as CSARVPTGGTDTQYF. This chain joins TRBV20-1 and TRBJ2-3; 7 bases are a match to TRBD1. J was trimmed by 1 base and V by 1 base; bases with no gene match: 5. CDR1 is DFQATT, CDR2 SNEGSKA, per germline (reference sequence). CDR3 length: 15 amino acids.

J is TRBJ1-1 and V is TRBV5-1; TRBD1 might be the D (6 bases). V was pared by 0 bases and J by 5 bases, with 17 bases between. The CDR3 consists of 16 residues. Germline CDR1 and CDR2: SGHRS and YFSETQ. The CDR3 bases are TGCGCCAGCAGCTTGGCACTCCCGAGGGGGGGTACTGAAGCTTTCTTT. This codes for CASSLALPRGGTEAFF.

Many counts were recorded for this clonotype. The rearrangement joins TRBV7-9 to TRBJ2-3; D gene unclear. V lost 4 bases, J lost 7 bases, and 18 bases lay in between. This CDR3 is built from 15 residues. Germline V CDR1 and CDR2: SEHNR, FQNEAQ (reference sequence). In DNA form, the CDR3 reads TGTGCCAGCAGCTCAAATCTCGTGGACCGCAATACGCAGTATTTT. Protein product: CASSSNLVDRNTQYF.

A few counts support this clonotype. This chain uses TRBV6-1 with TRBJ2-7, with D possibly TRBD1 on 6 matching bases. Germline CDR1 and CDR2: MNHNS and SASEGT. V dropped 4 bases and J dropped 0 bases, with 10 bases sitting between them. The CDR3 length is 14 residues. The CDR3 here is CASSVEQGSYEQYF. DNA for the CDR3: TGTGCCAGCAGTGTCGAACAGGGCTCCTACGAGCAGTACTTC.

The chain joins TRBV6-1 to TRBJ2-2; perhaps TRBD1 as D (6 bases). Germline values: CDR1 MNHNS, CDR2 SASEGT. The CDR3 consists of 13 residues. Deletions cut 5 bases from V and 9 bases from J, with 13 bases between. This CDR3 is CASSIHRVRELFF. The CDR3 DNA is TGTGCCAGCAGTATCCACAGGGTTCGGGAGCTGTTTTTT.

This clonotype was seen a few times. The J gene is TRBJ2-7, the V gene TRBV12-3 or TRBV12-4; the D gene could be TRBD1 or TRBD2 (5 bases each). CDR3 size: 14 residues. Trimming cost V 3 bases and J 2 bases, with 11 bases left between them. The CDR3 loop reads CASSFGGPTYEQYF. The CDR3 nucleotides read TGTGCCAGCAGTTTTGGGGGACCTACCTACGAGCAGTACTTC.

Ten or more counts support this clonotype. V gene TRBV12-3 or TRBV12-4 combines with J gene TRBJ2-3; D gene ambiguous. CDR3 length equals 13 residues. The V gene lost 3 bases and the J gene lost 6 bases, with 10 bases spanning the gap. CDR3 DNA sequence: TGTGCCAGCAGTTTTGTGGGCATGGATACGCAGTATTTT. Translated: CASSFVGMDTQYF.

Note on this clonotype: One end of the junction varies from germline; a read error may be responsible. The V gene is TRBV15, the J gene TRBJ2-1; D uncertain. Germline V gene data show CDR1 as LNHNV and CDR2 as YYDKDF (reference sequence). This CDR3 spans 15 amino acids. CDR3 DNA: TGTGCCACCAGCAGAGATATAACAGAATACAATGGGCAGTTCTTC. This sequence encodes CATSRDITEYNGQFF. Filled out from reference TRBV15 and TRBJ2-1, the complete variable domain reads DAMVIQNPRYQVTQFGKPVTLSCSQTLNHNVMYWYQQKSSQAPKLLFHYYDKDFNNEADTPDNFQSRRPNTSFCFLDIRSPGLGDTAMYLCATSRDITEYNGQFFGPGTRLTVL.

Many counts were recorded for this clonotype. This chain connects TRBV28 to TRBJ1-4, with 10 bases aligning to TRBD1. CDR1 is MDHEN and CDR2 is SYDVKM in the germline V gene. The CDR3 runs to 19 residues. The V gene end was trimmed by 3 bases and the J gene end by 5 bases; junction bases not matched to a gene: 15. CDR3 nucleotides: TGTGCCAGCAGTTTTCCCCTCGGCTCAGCGGGACAGGGGAATGAAAAACTGTTTTTT. Its translation: CASSFPLGSAGQGNEKLFF.

The CDR3 DNA follows: TGTGCCAGCAGTCAAGGTCCCCTCCTTAGCGGGTACACAGATACGCAGTATTTT. Amino acid sequence: CASSQGPLLSGYTDTQYF. This sequence joins TRBV28 and TRBJ2-3; 7 nucleotides agree with TRBD2. Germline CDR1 reads MDHEN; CDR2 reads SYDVKM. CDR3 length equals 18 residues. V shed 5 bases and J 2 bases; nucleotides not matched to a gene: 16.

This clonotype was recorded many times. The V gene is TRBV11-2, the J gene TRBJ1-1; D call uncertain. V was clipped by 5 bases and J by 0 bases, with 19 bases between them. Germline values: CDR1 SGHAT, CDR2 FQNNGV. The CDR3 covers 17 residues. CDR3 DNA: TGTGCCAGCAGCCCACGGGTTGGGCTCCGTATGAACACTGAAGCTTTCTTT. Translation: CASSPRVGLRMNTEAFF.

This clonotype was observed a handful of times. CDR3 coding DNA: TGTGCCAGCAGATTGAATCGGGAGGGCACAGATACGCAGTATTTT. Residues: CASRLNREGTDTQYF. V is TRBV6-6 and J is TRBJ2-3, with 7 bases that match TRBD2. V was pared by 6 bases and J by 1 base, with 7 bases of the junction left unmatched. Germline values: CDR1 MNHNY, CDR2 SVGAGI (reference sequence). The CDR3 sequence is 15 residues long.

This clonotype was seen a few times. This chain uses TRBV10-3 with TRBJ2-7, with 9 bases matching TRBD1. The CDR3 totals 14 residues. Germline lookup yields CDR1 ENHRY and CDR2 SYGVKD. Trimming at V came to 10 bases and at J to 3 bases, leaving 10 bases not matched to a gene. CDR3 DNA sequence: TGTGCCACCCGCCAGGACAGGGGAAACTACGAGCAGTACTTC. Protein: CATRQDRGNYEQYF.

The CDR3 nucleotides read TGTGCCAGCAGCCAATTTTCTAATGAGCAGTACTTC. Its translation: CASSQFSNEQYF. The genes are TRBV9 and TRBJ2-5; the D is unclear. CDR1 SGDLS and CDR2 YYNGEE come from the germline V gene. Trimming took 4 bases from V and 11 from J, leaving 15 bases between them. The CDR3 spans 12 residues.

A word on this clonotype: A single base separates this from a much larger clone, so it may be a read error. The V gene is TRBV11-2, the J gene TRBJ2-1; 10 nucleotides match TRBD2. CDR1 and CDR2 from the germline V gene are SGHAT and FQNNGV. This CDR3 contains 15 residues. V was clipped by 3 bases and J by 3 bases; unmatched bases: 2. The CDR3 region has the DNA TGTGCCAGCAGCTTCGGACTAGCGGTCTACAATGAGCAGTTCTTC. Translation: CASSFGLAVYNEQFF.

The rearrangement joins TRBV11-3 to TRBJ2-1, with a weak D call TRBD2 (5 bases). The ends were cut back, 1 base at V and 7 bases at J, with 11 bases in the middle. The germline CDR1 and CDR2 sequences are SGHNT and YENEEA. The CDR3 has 14 residues. In DNA, the CDR3 is TGTGCCAGCAGCTTAGGCTCTCTAGCAAATGAGCAGTTCTTC. Translating it yields CASSLGSLANEQFF. Looking up the rest from reference TRBV11-3 and TRBJ2-1 gives the full variable domain: EAGVVQSPRYKIIEKKQPVAFWCNPISGHNTLYWYLQNLGQGPELLIRYENEEAVDDSQLPKDRFSAERLKGVDSTLKIQPAELGDSAVYLCASSLGSLANEQFFGPGTRLTVL.

This clonotype has only a few counts. V is TRBV27 and J is TRBJ2-7; 9 bases are a match to TRBD1. The germline CDR1 and CDR2 sequences are MNHEY and SMNVEV (reference sequence). CDR3 length equals 14 residues. V shed 6 bases and J 2 bases; nucleotides not matched to a gene: 5. CDR3 in amino acids: CASSYGDRAYEQYF. As DNA, the CDR3 is TGTGCCAGCAGCTATGGGGACAGGGCCTACGAGCAGTACTTC.

The chain recombines TRBV7-8 with TRBJ1-2, with TRBD1 matching over 7 bases. The V segment lost 5 bases and the J segment 4 bases; nucleotides outside the gene matches: 7. This CDR3 is built from 14 residues. CDR1 and CDR2 from the germline V gene are SGHVS and FQNEAQ. The CDR3 nucleotides read TGTGCCAGCAGCCGGGACAGCAGTAGCTATGGCTACACCTTC. It yields the protein CASSRDSSSYGYTF.

The chain employs TRBV9 and TRBJ2-1, with TRBD2 identical over 9 bases. The V and J ends lost 4 bases and 6 bases, in that order; junction bases with no gene match: 8. In germline, CDR1 is SGDLS, CDR2 YYNGEE. The length of the CDR3 is 15 residues. CDR3 region: CASSSAGGMGNEQFF. The CDR3 region has the DNA TGTGCCAGCAGCTCAGCGGGAGGCATGGGCAATGAGCAGTTCTTC. The entire variable domain, with the rest obtained from reference TRBV9 and TRBJ2-1, is as follows: DSGVTQTPKHLITATGQRVTLRCSPRSGDLSVYWYQQSLDQGLQFLIQYYNGEERAKGNILERFSAQQFPDLHSELNLSSLELGDSALYFCASSSAGGMGNEQFFGPGTRLTVL.